These 17 T cell receptor beta chains originate from one sample sequenced in a study of blood T cell repertoires in COVID-19. The protocol was immunoSEQ multiplex PCR, while the TCRdb copy is restricted to in-frame clones and leaves out a portion. The sample contains around 130,000 clones, approximately 90% of which appear only once. The specimen sequenced was peripheral blood. The origin of the receptors is a man aged 65 to 79 with active COVID-19.

CDR3 sequence: CAISESQGTTEAFF. CDR3 nucleotide sequence: TGTGCCATCAGTGAGTCCCAGGGGACGACTGAAGCTTTCTTT. The chain is built from TRBV10-3 and TRBJ1-1; D is possibly TRBD1 (6 bases). There are 14 residues in the CDR3. Between the trimmed V and J ends, which lost 0 bases and 5 bases, there was a span of 10 bases. Germline CDR1 and CDR2: ENHRY and SYGVKD.

The chain couples TRBV28 to TRBJ2-2; TRBD1 aligns across 8 bases. V gave up 6 bases and J gave up 7 bases; unmatched junction bases: 10. The germline V gene has CDR1 MDHEN and CDR2 SYDVKM. The CDR3 extends over 15 amino acids. The CDR3 nucleotides read TGTGCCAGCAGCGCCCGTGGACAGGGCGGCGGGGAGCTGTTTTTT. It specifies CASSARGQGGGELFF.

This sequence joins TRBV7-8 and TRBJ2-2; 8 nucleotides agree with TRBD1. Unmatched junction bases numbered 5, after V lost 1 base and J lost 4 bases. The germline gives CDR1 SGHVS, CDR2 FQNEAQ. The CDR3 runs to 16 residues. This CDR3 is CASSLGQGPRTGELFF. The DNA for the CDR3 is TGTGCCAGCAGCTTAGGACAGGGGCCTCGCACCGGGGAGCTGTTTTTT.

This chain links TRBV28 with TRBJ2-5, with D possibly TRBD1 on 5 matching bases. The CDR3 length is 12 residues. With 7 bases removed from V and 5 bases from J, the gap between germline ends came to 11 bases. Germline V gives CDR1 MDHEN, CDR2 SYDVKM. Here the CDR3 reads CASMGRPETQYF. CDR3 bases: TGTGCCAGCATGGGGCGCCCGGAGACCCAGTACTTC. The whole variable domain, filled in from reference TRBV28 and TRBJ2-5, reads DVKVTQSSRYLVKRTGEKVFLECVQDMDHENMFWYRQDPGLGLRLIYFSYDVKMKEKGDIPEGYSVSREKKERFSLILESASTNQTSMYLCASMGRPETQYFGPGTRLLVL.

This clone was seen just once. The V call is TRBV29-1, the J call TRBJ2-4; TRBD1 might be the D (5 bases). V was cut by 2 bases and J by 13 bases, with 12 bases left in between. The CDR3 spans 11 residues. Germline lookup yields CDR1 SQVTM and CDR2 ANQGSEA. The CDR3 nucleotides are TGCAGCGTTGAAATAACAGGCCTACAGTACTTC. This translates into CSVEITGLQYF.

This chain links TRBV4-1 with TRBJ2-5, with TRBD2 as a possible D gene (6 bases). V was trimmed by 3 bases and J by 2 bases, leaving 10 bases between them. Germline V gene data show CDR1 as MGHRA and CDR2 as YSYEKL. CDR3 size: 14 residues. The DNA of the CDR3 is TGCGCCAGCAGCCAGTCCGGGGGTCAAGAGACCCAGTACTTC. It yields the protein CASSQSGGQETQYF.

The CDR3 spells CASSTGTGYTQYF. In DNA form, the CDR3 reads TGTGCCAGTAGTACGGGGACTGGATATACGCAGTATTTT. The V call is TRBV19, the J call TRBJ2-3; possibly TRBD2 for D (6 bases). The CDR3 consists of 13 residues. The germline V and J ends were trimmed by 4 bases and 7 bases, with 12 bases remaining between them. CDR1 and CDR2 from the germline V gene are LNHDA and SQIVND (reference sequence).

This clone was seen a single time. This chain connects TRBV6-5 to TRBJ1-4, with 8 bases aligning to TRBD1. There are 13 residues in the CDR3. The germline CDR1 and CDR2 sequences are MNHEY and SVGAGI. Losses at the gene ends were 9 bases for V and 8 bases for J; bases not matched to a gene: 8. Here the CDR3 reads CASSGGTREKLFF. The CDR3 DNA follows: TGTGCCAGTTCAGGGGGCACAAGGGAAAAACTGTTTTTT.

The V and J genes are TRBV6-2 or TRBV6-3 and TRBJ2-1, with TRBD1 matching 10 bases. CDR3 length: 17 residues. V lost 6 bases, J lost 9 bases, and 17 bases stayed unmatched. CDR1 and CDR2 from the germline V gene are MNHEY and SVGEGT. CDR3: CASSPTWRQGAVGEQFF. CDR3 coding DNA: TGTGCCAGCAGCCCTACCTGGAGACAGGGGGCTGTGGGTGAGCAGTTCTTC.

The chain joins TRBV16 to TRBJ1-2, with 12 bases lining up with TRBD1. V shed 4 bases and J 3 bases; nucleotides not matched to a gene: 15. The germline gives CDR1 KGHSY, CDR2 FQNENV. The CDR3 totals 19 residues. CDR3 nucleotide sequence: TGTGCCAGCAGCCCACACCTCCGGGACAGGGGGCGCGAGGACTATGGCTACACCTTC. It is translated as CASSPHLRDRGREDYGYTF.

The chain links TRBV29-1 to TRBJ1-1; 7 bases match TRBD1. V dropped 7 bases and J dropped 2; count of bases not matched to a gene: 7. This CDR3 comprises 13 residues. CDR1 and CDR2 (germline): SQVTM, ANQGSEA. The CDR3 coding sequence is TGCAGCGGGAATGACAGGGCCAACACTGAAGCTTTCTTT. Its translation is CSGNDRANTEAFF.

V and J are TRBV7-9 and TRBJ1-5; 10 bases are shared with TRBD1. J gave up 6 bases and V 5 bases, and 7 bases lay outside the gene matches. This CDR3 contains 15 residues. Per germline, CDR1 SEHNR and CDR2 FQNEAQ (reference sequence). CDR3 nucleotide sequence: TGTGCCAGCAGCCCGACAGGGGGCGCCGTTCAGCCCCAGCATTTT. Residues: CASSPTGGAVQPQHF.

This chain uses TRBV5-5 with TRBJ2-7; TRBD1 aligns across 11 bases. The CDR3 covers 15 residues. Germline CDR1 reads SGHKS; CDR2 reads YYEKEE (reference sequence). The V segment lost 9 bases and the J segment 6 bases; nucleotides outside the gene matches: 14. The CDR3 reads CATRTGTGGPGEQYF. The DNA for the CDR3 is TGTGCCACACGGACCGGGACAGGGGGTCCGGGCGAGCAGTACTTC. The whole variable domain, filled in from reference TRBV5-5 and TRBJ2-7, reads DAGVTQSPTHLIKTRGQQVTLRCSPISGHKSVSWYQQVLGQGPQFIFQYYEKEERGRGNFPDRFSARQFPNYSSELNVNALLLGDSALYLCATRTGTGGPGEQYFGPGTRLTVT.

DNA for the CDR3: TGTGCCACCAGTGACCCAGGACACTCTAGCACAGATACGCAGTATTTT. It specifies CATSDPGHSSTDTQYF. V gene TRBV24-1 combines with J gene TRBJ2-3, with a possible D match to TRBD1 (5 bases). Germline CDR1 KGHDR, CDR2 SFDVKD. CDR3 length: 16 amino acids. V lost 4 bases and J 0 bases, leaving 13 bases between the germline ends.

The chain couples TRBV6-6 to TRBJ2-1; the match to TRBD2 covers 11 bases. In germline, CDR1 is MNHNY, CDR2 SVGAGI (reference sequence). Trimming removed 7 bases from V and 7 bases from J; junction bases left unmatched: 6. The CDR3 has 14 residues. CDR3 protein: CASITSGSGNEQFF. In DNA, the CDR3 is TGTGCCAGCATTACTAGCGGGAGCGGAAATGAGCAGTTCTTC.

The chain links TRBV7-2 to TRBJ1-4; D gene uncertain. Trimming left V 7 bases short and J 8 bases short, with 20 bases between. Germline V CDR1 and CDR2: SGHTA, FQGNSA. The CDR3 spans 15 residues. CDR3 sequence reads: CASTSISTPREKLFF. The CDR3 DNA reads TGTGCCAGCACCTCGATCTCTACGCCCAGGGAAAAACTGTTTTTT.

The V call is TRBV19, the J call TRBJ1-1; tentative D call: TRBD1 (6 bases). CDR3 length equals 13 residues. Germline lookup yields CDR1 LNHDA and CDR2 SQIVND (reference sequence). Trimming cost V 8 bases and J 3 bases, with 13 bases left between them. This chain's CDR3 is CASSDRTDTEAFF. The CDR3 coding sequence is TGTGCCAGTTCAGACAGGACTGACACTGAAGCTTTCTTT.